The rows below give T cell receptor beta chains drawn from one sample of a study of shared T cell receptors in the human thymus. Using immunoSEQ multiplex PCR, the repertoire was profiled, and TCRdb retains in-frame clones only, with some absent. The sample includes just under 550,000 clones, approximately 80% of them seen just once. This sample also belongs to another study, concerning human thymus T cells.

The specimen was thymocytes. The receptors derive from a boy under two years old with a congenital heart defect. Each CDR3 is given with its conserved first and last residue. The D gene is left open where the match is weak. A row's size may be missing; if present it is once, few, many or a size class.

>TRBV4-3|NA|TRBJ1-2|NA
CASSQERANYGYTF
TGCGCCAGCAGCCAAGAGAGGGCGAACTATGGCTACACCTTC
>TRBV19|NA|TRBJ2-3|NA
CASSIGRHGTDTQYF
TGTGCCAGTAGTATTGGCCGCCACGGCACAGATACGCAGTATTTT
>TRBV29-1|TRBD1|TRBJ2-4|NA
CSVEDKARGPKNIQYF
TGCAGCGTTGAAGATAAGGCCAGGGGGCCTAAAAACATTCAGTACTTC
>TRBV4-2|TRBD2|TRBJ2-3|NA
CASSQKMAGGSDTQYF
TGTGCCAGCAGCCAAAAGATGGCGGGAGGGTCAGATACGCAGTATTTT
>TRBV19|NA|TRBJ2-3|NA
CASSRPPVKTDTQYF
TGTGCCAGTAGTAGGCCGCCTGTTAAGACAGATACGCAGTATTTT
>TRBV6-1|NA|TRBJ2-7|NA
CASSPGESSYEQYF
TGTGCCAGCAGTCCAGGGGAGAGCTCCTACGAGCAGTACTTC
>TRBV6-4|NA|TRBJ2-2|NA
CASSPGLNTGELFF
TGTGCCAGCAGTCCTGGACTCAACACCGGGGAGCTGTTTTTT
>TRBV6-1|TRBD1|TRBJ2-7|NA
CASRARDRANEQYF
TGTGCCAGCAGGGCCCGGGACAGGGCCAACGAGCAGTACTTC
>TRBV18|TRBD1|TRBJ2-7|NA
CASSSTGTGRYEQYF
TGTGCCAGCTCAAGTACCGGGACAGGGAGGTACGAGCAGTACTTC
>TRBV30|NA|TRBJ2-5|NA
CAWSYVAPGNQETQYF
TGTGCCTGGAGTTATGTCGCCCCGGGTAACCAAGAGACCCAGTACTTC
>TRBV6-1|NA|TRBJ1-5|few
CASIRQLNQPQHF
TGTGCCAGCATTAGACAGCTCAATCAGCCCCAGCATTTT
>TRBV7-6|NA|TRBJ2-5|NA
CASSLREYQETQYF
TGTGCCAGCAGCTTAAGGGAGTACCAAGAGACCCAGTACTTC
>TRBV6-6|NA|TRBJ2-3|once
CASINYKQGDTQYF
TGTGCCAGCATAAACTACAAACAGGGAGATACGCAGTATTTT
>TRBV27|NA|TRBJ1-2|NA
CASSLIGQGYYGYTF
TGTGCCAGCAGTTTAATCGGGCAGGGTTACTATGGCTACACCTTC
>TRBV30|TRBD2|TRBJ2-3|NA
CAWSVQSLSGGRTDTQYF
TGTGCCTGGAGTGTCCAATCCCTAAGCGGGGGCCGAACAGATACGCAGTATTTT
>TRBV7-2|NA|TRBJ2-3|NA
CASSFPPGAGADTQYF
TGTGCCAGCAGCTTCCCCCCGGGGGCGGGAGCGGATACGCAGTATTTT
>TRBV7-6|TRBD2|TRBJ2-7|NA
CASSLKGGAGAYEQYF
TGTGCCAGCAGCTTAAAGGGAGGGGCCGGGGCCTACGAGCAGTACTTC
>TRBV5-1|TRBD2|TRBJ2-5|NA
CASSLAPVEVAGRETQYF
TGCGCCAGCAGCTTGGCCCCAGTCGAGGTAGCGGGTAGGGAGACCCAGTACTTC
>TRBV5-5|TRBD1|TRBJ1-2|NA
CASSPRDRIGDGYTF
TGTGCCAGCAGCCCCCGGGACAGGATTGGGGATGGCTACACCTTC
>TRBV5-1|TRBD2|TRBJ2-3|NA
CASSLQGTSGRKGAGPSDTQYF
TGCGCCAGCAGCTTACAGGGGACTAGCGGGAGGAAAGGGGCCGGCCCCTCAGATACGCAGTATTTT